One and the same sample provided the 3 T cell receptor beta chains below, sequenced in a study of sequential checkpoint blockade in melanoma. The method was immunoSEQ multiplex PCR; TCRdb's version includes in-frame clones alone and lacks a portion of them. This sample has about 13,000 clones, with roughly 23% found just once. Treatment specified: randomized to nivolumab then ipilimumab (arm A) or the reverse (arm B). The specimen comprised tumor tissue (inferred from file names), sampled from a patient given nivolumab and ipilimumab in sequence. The source of these receptors is a human donor with melanoma.

The V call is TRBV28, the J call TRBJ1-5; TRBD1 matches 8 bases. This CDR3 has 16 amino acids. J lost 5 bases, V lost 0 bases, and 6 bases had no gene match. The germline gives CDR1 MDHEN, CDR2 SYDVKM. CDR3 bases: TGTGCCAGCAGTTTATGGGCAGGGGGCCCCGATCAGCCCCAGCATTTT. This translates into CASSLWAGGPDQPQHF.

The chain employs TRBV18 and TRBJ1-1; possible D gene TRBD1, 6 bases. Germline CDR1 and CDR2: KGHSH and LQKENI. The CDR3 covers 15 residues. V shed 3 bases and J shed 0 bases, with 11 bases lying between them. The CDR3 region is CASSPLGHMNTEAFF. CDR3 DNA sequence: TGTGCCAGCTCACCCCTGGGACACATGAACACTGAAGCTTTCTTT.

The chain couples TRBV19 to TRBJ1-5; D call uncertain. V lost 1 base and J lost 7, with 17 bases in between. The CDR3 spans 16 residues. CDR1 LNHDA and CDR2 SQIVND come from the germline V gene (reference sequence). This CDR3 is CASSIGEGLRNQPQHF. The DNA for the CDR3 is TGTGCCAGTAGTATAGGGGAGGGCCTTAGAAACCAGCCCCAGCATTTT.